This T cell receptor (beta chain) was captured in a study of T cell repertoires in cytomegalovirus infection. Across the study: A matching HLA type, together with CMV infection, was signaled by public TCR beta signatures. Broader study findings: Dominating the ex vivo response were TCR beta clonotypes that were CMV-specific and HLA-C-restricted. Accumulated public TCR beta family frequency recognized individuals carrying CMV together with the relevant HLA.

The CDR3 is 15 residues long. Trimming removed 2 bases from V and 5 bases from J, with 13 bases in between. CDR1 is MDHEN and CDR2 is SYDVKM in the germline V gene. MiXCR was run by TCRdb on the reads, yielding one entry per CDR3 protein. Here the sample spans about 230,000 distinct CDR3 sequences, roughly 22% being singletons. In its sample, this clonotype was seen many times. The antigen is undetermined. The source of this sequence is a human donor in good health (CMV status not recorded). Some clones in this sample may be carry-over from other donors' samples. The rearrangement uses TRBV28 and TRBJ2-1; the D is unclear. Specimen: CD8+ T cells from PBMCs. As DNA, the CDR3 is TGTGCCAGCAGTTTACCCCGGGCCCGAGACAATGAGCAGTTCTTC. It encodes CASSLPRARDNEQFF.